This passage covers 9 T cell receptor beta chains from one sample sequenced in a study of Siglec-9 on CD8 T cells in melanoma. Method: immunoSEQ multiplex PCR; TCRdb's copy keeps in-frame clones and lacks some. Among almost 30,000 clones listed, approximately 80% were seen once. Source material: Siglec-9- CD8+ T cells sorted from blood. The receptors come from a human donor in good health.

CDR3 DNA sequence: TGTGCCAGCAGTTTGGCGGGGGCGAGAACCGGGGAGCTGTTTTTT. This codes for CASSLAGARTGELFF. The chain recombines TRBV28 with TRBJ2-2; the D gene is possibly TRBD2 (7 bases). The CDR3 length is 15 residues. Deletions cut 3 bases from V and 5 bases from J, with 13 bases between. CDR1 is MDHEN, CDR2 SYDVKM, per germline.

This clone was detected only once. CDR3: CAWTTGGELFF. The CDR3 nucleotides are TGTGCCTGGACTACAGGCGGGGAGCTGTTTTTT. The chain carries TRBV30 and TRBJ2-2, with D perhaps TRBD1 (5 bases). CDR1 and CDR2 (germline): GTSNPN, SVGIG (reference sequence). V was clipped by 4 bases and J by 7 bases, with 7 bases between them. The CDR3 runs 11 residues.

The gene calls are TRBV11-2 and TRBJ2-3, with 8 nucleotides matching TRBD1. V shed 2 bases and J 5 bases; nucleotides not matched to a gene: 18. The germline gives CDR1 SGHAT, CDR2 FQNNGV. This CDR3 is 19 amino acids long. CDR3 in DNA: TGTGCCAGCAGCTTATCTCGGGGGACGGCAGGGGGCTTTGTAGATACGCAGTATTTT. It codes for CASSLSRGTAGGFVDTQYF.

Worth noting for this clone: The sample holds other DNA sequences that translate to the same CDR3. The chain employs TRBV27 and TRBJ1-1, with D uncertain. The length of the CDR3 is 13 residues. CDR1 is MNHEY and CDR2 is SMNVEV in the germline V gene (reference sequence). The ends were cut back, 2 bases at V and 3 bases at J, with 7 bases in the middle. The chain's CDR3 is CASSLGRYTEAFF. CDR3 nucleotide sequence: TGTGCCAGCAGTTTAGGACGGTACACTGAAGCTTTCTTT.

In DNA form, the CDR3 reads TGTGCCAGCAGCTTACAGGGTTATTCAGATACGCAGTATTTT. Translated, it gives CASSLQGYSDTQYF. J is TRBJ2-3 and V is TRBV7-9; perhaps TRBD1 as D (5 bases). Germline CDR1 and CDR2: SEHNR and FQNEAQ (reference sequence). Trimming shortened V by 2 bases and J by 4 bases, and 10 bases separated the two germline ends. This CDR3 contains 14 residues.

This clone was seen just once. The chain combines TRBV9 with TRBJ1-2, with D tentatively TRBD1 (6 bases). Trimming shortened V by 3 bases and J by 2 bases, and 8 bases separated the two germline ends. The CDR3 consists of 13 residues. In germline, CDR1 is SGDLS, CDR2 YYNGEE. The CDR3 DNA is TGTGCCAGCAGCGACACAGGGAACTATGGCTACACCTTC. Encoded protein: CASSDTGNYGYTF. Looking up the rest from reference TRBV9 and TRBJ1-2 gives the full variable domain: DSGVTQTPKHLITATGQRVTLRCSPRSGDLSVYWYQQSLDQGLQFLIQYYNGEERAKGNILERFSAQQFPDLHSELNLSSLELGDSALYFCASSDTGNYGYTFGSGTRLTVV.

This chain connects TRBV27 to TRBJ1-1; D is unresolved. V was shortened by 5 bases and J by 5 bases, with 15 bases between the two germline ends. There are 14 residues in the CDR3. The germline V gene has CDR1 MNHEY and CDR2 SMNVEV (reference sequence). Here the CDR3 reads CASSPTRLRTEAFF. The DNA of the CDR3 is TGTGCCAGCAGTCCCACGAGATTACGGACTGAAGCTTTCTTT.

V and J are TRBV5-6 and TRBJ1-3; D uncertain. The CDR3 sequence is 13 residues long. Looked up from germline, CDR1 is SGHDT and CDR2 is YYEEEE. With 0 bases removed from V and 4 bases from J, the gap between germline ends came to 5 bases. The CDR3 region is CASSLGDGNTIYF. The CDR3 nucleotides are TGTGCCAGCAGCTTGGGTGACGGAAACACCATATATTTT.

As DNA, the CDR3 is TGTGCCAGCAGTCGGGGGGTTTACAATGAGCAGTTCTTC. It codes for CASSRGVYNEQFF. V is TRBV27 and J is TRBJ2-1; 7 nucleotides agree with TRBD2. CDR1 and CDR2 from the germline V gene are MNHEY and SMNVEV (reference sequence). This CDR3 region has 13 residues. J lost 4 bases, V lost 5 bases, and 2 bases had no gene match.